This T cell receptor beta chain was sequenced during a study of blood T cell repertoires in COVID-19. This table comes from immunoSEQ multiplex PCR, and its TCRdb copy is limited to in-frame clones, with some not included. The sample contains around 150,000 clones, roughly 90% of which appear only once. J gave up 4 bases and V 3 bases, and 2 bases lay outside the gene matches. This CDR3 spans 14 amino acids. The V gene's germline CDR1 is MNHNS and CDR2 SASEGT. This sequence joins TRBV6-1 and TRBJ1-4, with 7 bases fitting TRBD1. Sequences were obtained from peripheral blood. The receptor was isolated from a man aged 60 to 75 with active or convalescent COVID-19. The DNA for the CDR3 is TGTGCCAGCAGTGACAGGGGGTTTAATGAAAAACTGTTTTTT. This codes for CASSDRGFNEKLFF.